The next 21 T cell receptor beta chains were all read from a single sample in a study of blood T cell repertoires in COVID-19. The data were produced by immunoSEQ multiplex PCR, yet TCRdb's version contains in-frame clones alone and is incomplete. Seen here are approximately 200,000 clones, less than 90% observed once, and the top ten hold 2% to 2.5%. The source material was peripheral blood. These receptors were taken from a woman between 50 and 59 years old with acute or convalescent COVID-19.

The rearrangement links TRBV10-3 to TRBJ2-7, with TRBD1 matching 9 bases. CDR1 ENHRY and CDR2 SYGVKD come from the germline V gene. Trimming removed 7 bases from V and 0 bases from J; junction bases left unmatched: 4. The CDR3 contains 14 residues. This CDR3 reads CAIKRDRVSYEQYF. The DNA of the CDR3 is TGTGCCATCAAAAGGGACAGGGTCTCCTACGAGCAGTACTTC.

The chain couples TRBV5-8 to TRBJ1-4, with a weak D call TRBD1 (6 bases). Germline lookup yields CDR1 SGHTS and CDR2 YDEGEE. The CDR3 spans 15 residues. Trimming removed 0 bases from V and 7 bases from J, with 13 bases in between. CDR3 coding DNA: TGTGCCAGCAGCTTGGCTGGGATCAGGGGTGAAAAACTGTTTTTT. It is translated as CASSLAGIRGEKLFF.

This chain links TRBV6-5 with TRBJ2-1; D perhaps matches TRBD1 (6 bases). This CDR3 comprises 14 residues. Germline values: CDR1 MNHEY, CDR2 SVGAGI. Trimming stripped 6 bases from V and 7 bases from J, with 16 bases between. CDR3 amino acids: CASRGTFMGNEQFF. As DNA, the CDR3 is TGTGCCAGCAGGGGGACATTTATGGGTAATGAGCAGTTCTTC.

The chain links TRBV19 to TRBJ2-3; 10 nucleotides agree with TRBD2. The trim removed 6 bases at V and 8 bases at J, leaving 5 bases unmatched. The CDR3 has 13 residues. CDR1 and CDR2 from the germline V gene are LNHDA and SQIVND (reference sequence). This chain's CDR3 is CASSPQREGTQYF. The CDR3 DNA is TGTGCCAGTAGCCCACAGCGGGAGGGTACGCAGTATTTT.

This chain uses TRBV5-4 with TRBJ2-7, with 11 bases fitting TRBD2. Trimming at V came to 5 bases and at J to 7 bases, leaving 5 bases not matched to a gene. The CDR3 is made up of 13 amino acids. Germline-derived CDR1 and CDR2 are SGHNT and YYREEE (reference sequence). CDR3 nucleotides: TGTGCCAGCAGACACGGGACTAGCGGAGAGCAGTACTTC. This encodes CASRHGTSGEQYF.

The chain couples TRBV24-1 to TRBJ1-1; 7 bases fit TRBD1. Germline-derived CDR1 and CDR2 are KGHDR and SFDVKD. After removal of 9 bases from V and 4 bases from J, the junction contained 7 bases not matched to a gene. The CDR3 is 13 amino acids. CDR3 sequence (DNA): TGTGCCACCGGATCCAGGGGGAGCACTGAAGCTTTCTTT. Its translation: CATGSRGSTEAFF.

This clone was picked up one time. CDR3 in DNA: TGTGCCAGCCATTTCCCAGGGGGTGAAGCTTTCTTT. Translating gives CASHFPGGEAFF. The rearrangement uses TRBV6-6 and TRBJ1-1; 7 positions agree with TRBD1. The CDR3 sequence is 12 residues long. Germline values: CDR1 MNHNY, CDR2 SVGAGI (reference sequence). J gave up 7 bases and V 8 bases, and 7 bases lay outside the gene matches.

This clone has only a few counts. The chain joins TRBV29-1 to TRBJ2-6; 8 bases fit TRBD1. Germline assignment: CDR1 SQVTM and CDR2 ANQGSEA. V gave up 3 bases and J gave up 4 bases; unmatched junction bases: 2. This CDR3 comprises 14 residues. The CDR3 here is CSVETGAGANVLTF. CDR3 sequence (DNA): TGCAGCGTTGAGACAGGGGCCGGGGCCAACGTCCTGACTTTC.

The rearrangement joins TRBV7-9 to TRBJ1-1; a possible D gene is TRBD1 (5 bases). CDR3 length: 13 amino acids. The V end lost 0 bases, the J end lost 3 bases, and 5 bases lay between the germline ends. Germline CDR1 and CDR2: SEHNR and FQNEAQ (reference sequence). In DNA form, the CDR3 reads TGTGCCAGCAGCTTAGCAGGGGACACTGAAGCTTTCTTT. Translation gives CASSLAGDTEAFF.

The chain is built from TRBV15 and TRBJ2-2; 10 positions match TRBD2. The CDR3 extends over 17 amino acids. CDR1 and CDR2 (germline): LNHNV, YYDKDF (reference sequence). V lost 0 bases to trimming and J lost 4 bases; unmatched junction nucleotides: 5. CDR3 coding DNA: TGTGCCACCAGCAGAGATCGTAGCGGGAGGACCACCGGGGAGCTGTTTTTT. As protein: CATSRDRSGRTTGELFF.

The table lists this clone with a few counts. V usage is TRBV14 and J usage is TRBJ2-3; no firm D call. The CDR3 is 15 residues long. CDR1 and CDR2 from the germline V gene are SGHDN and FVKESK. Trimming stripped 2 bases from V and 0 bases from J, with 9 bases between. The CDR3, as DNA: TGTGCCAGCAGCCAATACCGGAGTAGCACAGATACGCAGTATTTT. Its translation: CASSQYRSSTDTQYF.

V is TRBV20-1 and J is TRBJ1-2, with 9 bases fitting TRBD1. Germline values: CDR1 DFQATT, CDR2 SNEGSKA (reference sequence). The CDR3 sequence is 14 residues long. The V segment lost 3 bases and the J segment 8 bases; nucleotides outside the gene matches: 10. The CDR3 DNA follows: TGCAGTGCTAGTCCCCTGGGACAGGGCATGGGCTACACCTTC. Its translation is CSASPLGQGMGYTF.

J is TRBJ1-5 and V is TRBV27, with 7 nucleotides matching TRBD1. This CDR3 has 15 residues. V shed 6 bases, J shed 0 bases, and the junction held 5 bases outside the gene matches. Germline V gives CDR1 MNHEY, CDR2 SMNVEV (reference sequence). The CDR3 bases are TGTGCCAGCAGATCGGGACAGCCTAGCAATCAGCCCCAGCATTTT. Protein product: CASRSGQPSNQPQHF.

V and J are TRBV27 and TRBJ2-3; 14 bases agree with TRBD2. V trimming: 7 bases; J trimming: 0 bases; junction bases outside the gene matches: 9. Germline lookup yields CDR1 MNHEY and CDR2 SMNVEV (reference sequence). This CDR3 is 18 amino acids long. CDR3 loop: CASTWGTSGGTSTDTQYF. DNA of the CDR3: TGTGCCAGCACCTGGGGGACTAGCGGGGGAACTAGCACAGATACGCAGTATTTT.

CDR3 sequence reads: CASSSTGGGNEKLFF. The CDR3, as DNA: TGTGCCAGCAGCTCCACAGGGGGGGGGAATGAAAAACTGTTTTTT. The rearrangement joins TRBV11-2 to TRBJ1-4; 8 bases are shared with TRBD1. After removal of 4 bases from V and 5 bases from J, the junction contained 6 bases not matched to a gene. The CDR3 sequence is 15 residues long. Germline V gene data show CDR1 as SGHAT and CDR2 as FQNNGV.

The chain employs TRBV29-1 and TRBJ2-7; either TRBD1 or TRBD2 may fit D (5 bases each). CDR3 length equals 13 residues. Germline CDR1 reads SQVTM; CDR2 reads ANQGSEA. Between the trimmed V and J ends, which lost 7 bases and 4 bases, there was a span of 17 bases. This CDR3 reads CSGGEGARYEQYF. The CDR3 DNA reads TGCAGCGGGGGAGAAGGGGCGCGTTACGAGCAGTACTTC.

This clone has just one count. J is TRBJ2-1 and V is TRBV10-1; 7 bases match TRBD2. The CDR3 contains 15 residues. Germline CDR1 and CDR2: WNHNN and SYGVQD (reference sequence). The J segment lost 6 bases and the V segment lost 3 bases, leaving 8 bases of the junction unmatched. The CDR3 sequence: CASSDSGLRINEQFF. The CDR3 nucleotides read TGCGCCAGCAGTGACTCGGGACTACGCATCAATGAGCAGTTCTTC.

This rearrangement joins TRBV19 to TRBJ1-1, with 8 bases aligning to TRBD1. This CDR3 contains 15 residues. Germline V gives CDR1 LNHDA, CDR2 SQIVND (reference sequence). Germline trimming cut 10 bases from V and 4 bases from J; bases unmatched to any gene: 14. For the CDR3, the DNA is TGTGCCACGATCCAGGGGGCGGGCCGGGGCACTGAAGCTTTCTTT. Its protein is CATIQGAGRGTEAFF. Based on the CDR3 plus reference TRBV19 and TRBJ1-1, the full variable domain is DGGITQSPKYLFRKEGQNVTLSCEQNLNHDAMYWYRQDPGQGLRLIYYSQIVNDFQKGDIAEGYSVSREKKESFPLTVTSAQKNPTAFYLCATIQGAGRGTEAFFGQGTRLTVV.

This clone was detected only a few times. The CDR3 sequence: CASSESTGTDHQPQHF. The CDR3 DNA reads as TGCGCCAGCAGTGAGTCAACCGGGACAGACCATCAGCCCCAGCATTTT. The chain has TRBV10-2 and TRBJ1-5, with TRBD1 identical over 7 bases. CDR3 size: 16 residues. Germline CDR1 reads WSHSY; CDR2 reads SAAADI. V lost 0 bases and J lost 5; bases outside the gene matches: 7.

This clone appeared once. The V and J genes are TRBV18 and TRBJ2-7; 8 bases fit TRBD2. The germline V gene has CDR1 KGHSH and CDR2 LQKENI. This CDR3 region has 15 residues. V was clipped by 3 bases and J by 4 bases; unmatched bases: 8. As DNA, the CDR3 is TGTGCCAGCTCACCGCTCGGGGGGGCCGATTACGAGCAGTACTTC. Amino acids: CASSPLGGADYEQYF.

This chain connects TRBV5-1 to TRBJ1-5, with 9 bases identical to TRBD1. From germline, CDR1 is SGHRS and CDR2 YFSETQ. The CDR3 is 15 amino acids. J was trimmed by 6 bases and V by 5 bases; bases with no gene match: 9. CDR3 in DNA: TGCGCCAGCAGTTCCGGGACAGGGTGGGGTCAGCCCCAGCATTTT. It yields the protein CASSSGTGWGQPQHF.